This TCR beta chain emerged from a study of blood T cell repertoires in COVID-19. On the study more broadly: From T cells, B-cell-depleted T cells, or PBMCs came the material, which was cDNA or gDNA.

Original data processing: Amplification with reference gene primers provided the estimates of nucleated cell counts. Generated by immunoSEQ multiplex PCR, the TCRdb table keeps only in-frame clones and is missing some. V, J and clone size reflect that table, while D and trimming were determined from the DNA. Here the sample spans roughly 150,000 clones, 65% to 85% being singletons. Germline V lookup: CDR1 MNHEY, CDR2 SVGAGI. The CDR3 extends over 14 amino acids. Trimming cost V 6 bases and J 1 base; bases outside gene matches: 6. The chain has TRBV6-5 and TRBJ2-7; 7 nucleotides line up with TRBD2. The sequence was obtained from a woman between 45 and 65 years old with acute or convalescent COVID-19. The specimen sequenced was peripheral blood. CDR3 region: CASRRGRESYEQYF. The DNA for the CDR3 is TGTGCCAGCAGACGGGGGAGGGAGTCCTACGAGCAGTACTTC.